This T cell receptor (beta chain) came from a study of shared clonotypes between healthy human individuals. About the research overall: Per donor, CD8 memory used one plate, CD8 naive used two, CD4 memory used three and CD4 naive used three.

In the case of this clone: Its antigen is unknown.

Study-wide results and limits: There were few donors, and this limited the genetic and exposure-history diversity represented. Naive subsets tended to show greater estimated richness than memory subsets.

CD45RO-negative cells were positively selected for CCR7, leaving out terminally differentiated effector memory CD45RA+ cells. Germline V gene data show CDR1 as MNHNY and CDR2 as SVGAGI (reference sequence). The CDR3 runs to 14 residues. Deletions cut 6 bases from V and 3 bases from J, with 14 bases between. Using immunoSEQ multiplex PCR, the repertoire was profiled, and TCRdb retains in-frame clones only, with some absent. Altogether fewer than 1 million clones are present, around 96% being singletons, with the ten largest covering around 0.25%. J is TRBJ2-5 and V is TRBV6-6; possibly TRBD1 for D (5 bases). The TCR originated in a man aged 25 to 45 in good health. Sequenced material: naive CD8+ T cells sorted from blood. The DNA for the CDR3 is TGTGCCAGCAGGCTTGGGGCGTCTGAAGAGACCCAGTACTTC. Its protein product is CASRLGASEETQYF.